These 13 T cell receptor beta chains were all obtained from the same sample, sequenced in a study of cytomegalovirus exposure and HLA in healthy donors. Only in-frame clones appear in the TCRdb table, and some are missing; sequencing was by immunoSEQ multiplex PCR. Found here are roughly 300,000 clones, about nine tenths of them singletons; the top ten hold about 1.2%. Sequencing was done on a sample of PBMCs. The source of these receptors is a woman younger than 45 in good health and CMV-seropositive.

This chain connects TRBV19 to TRBJ2-3; the D is unclear. CDR1 and CDR2 from the germline V gene are LNHDA and SQIVND (reference sequence). V lost 4 bases to trimming and J lost 2 bases, with 10 bases between them. This CDR3 is 14 amino acids long. The CDR3 loop is CASSTLWDTDTQYF. For the CDR3, the DNA is TGTGCCAGTAGTACCCTATGGGACACAGATACGCAGTATTTT. Supplemented by reference TRBV19 and TRBJ2-3, the full variable domain reads DGGITQSPKYLFRKEGQNVTLSCEQNLNHDAMYWYRQDPGQGLRLIYYSQIVNDFQKGDIAEGYSVSREKKESFPLTVTSAQKNPTAFYLCASSTLWDTDTQYFGPGTRLTVL.

The chain carries TRBV5-1 and TRBJ2-1; maybe TRBD2 (6 bases). Trimming cost V 0 bases and J 7 bases, with 23 bases left between them. There are 18 residues in the CDR3. Germline V gives CDR1 SGHRS, CDR2 YFSETQ. CDR3 DNA: TGCGCCAGCAGCTTGGGAGTGGCGTCGGCAGCCCGGGGGAATGAGCAGTTCTTC. Encoded protein: CASSLGVASAARGNEQFF.

The chain couples TRBV4-3 to TRBJ2-7; TRBD2 matches 11 bases. The CDR3 consists of 18 residues. Germline CDR1 LGHNA, CDR2 YSLEER. The J segment lost 0 bases and the V segment lost 1 base, leaving 8 bases of the junction unmatched. CDR3 in amino acids: CASSQALAGGWSSYEQYF. CDR3 DNA sequence: TGCGCCAGCAGCCAAGCGCTAGCGGGGGGTTGGAGCTCCTACGAGCAGTACTTC.

This clone is a singleton in its sample. This chain connects TRBV2 to TRBJ1-2; D perhaps matches TRBD1 (5 bases). Germline assignment: CDR1 SNHLY and CDR2 FYNNEI. The V and J ends lost 6 bases and 1 base respectively, with 15 bases between them. There are 15 residues in the CDR3. The CDR3 nucleotides are TGTGCCAGCAGGGGGGTCCCACCAATTAACTATGGCTACACCTTC. Protein sequence: CASRGVPPINYGYTF.

This chain connects TRBV5-1 to TRBJ2-7, with unresolved D. This CDR3 region has 14 residues. Germline-derived CDR1 and CDR2 are SGHRS and YFSETQ. Trimming pared 0 bases from V and 2 bases from J, leaving 9 bases between. The CDR3 reads CASSLGVGTYEQYF. The CDR3 DNA reads as TGCGCCAGCAGCTTGGGAGTCGGAACCTACGAGCAGTACTTC.

The DNA of the CDR3 is TGTGCCAGCAGCCAAGAGTCGGTTTTGACTAGCGATTCGTTTTACAATGAGCAGTTCTTC. Translation: CASSQESVLTSDSFYNEQFF. V usage is TRBV4-2 and J usage is TRBJ2-1; 8 bases map to TRBD2. V shed 0 bases, J shed 4 bases, and the junction held 17 bases outside the gene matches. This CDR3 region has 20 residues. Germline V gene lookup returns CDR1 LGHNA and CDR2 YNFKEQ.

The chain employs TRBV30 and TRBJ1-1; D call uncertain. V was trimmed by 4 bases and J by 6 bases, leaving 18 bases between them. Per germline, CDR1 GTSNPN and CDR2 SVGIG (reference sequence). CDR3 length: 14 residues. The CDR3 coding sequence is TGTGCCTGGATACCCTCGGACCGGAGGGCTGAAGCTTTCTTT. Its protein product is CAWIPSDRRAEAFF. The whole variable domain, remainder taken from reference TRBV30 and TRBJ1-1, is SQTIHQWPATLVQPVGSPLSLECTVEGTSNPNLYWYRQAAGRGLQLLFYSVGIGQISSEVPQNLSASRPQDRQFILSSKKLLLSDSGFYLCAWIPSDRRAEAFFGQGTRLTVV.

CDR3 in amino acids: CASSPMQGEQETQYF. CDR3 DNA sequence: TGTGCCAGCAGCCCTATGCAGGGGGAGCAAGAGACCCAGTACTTC. The gene calls are TRBV7-6 and TRBJ2-5; 7 nucleotides align to TRBD1. Looked up from germline, CDR1 is SGHVS and CDR2 is FNYEAQ. Losses at the gene ends were 5 bases for V and 2 bases for J; bases not matched to a gene: 8. The CDR3 has 15 residues.

The V gene is TRBV2, the J gene TRBJ2-5; possibly TRBD2 for D (5 bases). CDR3 length: 14 residues. Germline V lookup: CDR1 SNHLY, CDR2 FYNNEI. The germline V and J ends were trimmed by 10 bases and 9 bases, with 24 bases remaining between them. CDR3 in DNA: TGTGCCAACAATTGGAGCGAGGGCCCGAGGTCCCAGTACTTC. This encodes CANNWSEGPRSQYF.

The rearrangement uses TRBV5-1 and TRBJ2-5, with a tentative D call TRBD2 (6 bases). The V gene's germline CDR1 is SGHRS and CDR2 YFSETQ. Trimming took 0 bases from V and 0 from J, leaving 6 bases between them. CDR3 length equals 14 residues. The CDR3 spells CASSLAGDQETQYF. The CDR3 coding sequence is TGCGCCAGCAGCTTGGCGGGGGACCAAGAGACCCAGTACTTC. The full variable domain, in which reference TRBV5-1 and TRBJ2-5 provide the parts outside the CDR3, is KAGVTQTPRYLIKTRGQQVTLSCSPISGHRSVSWYQQTPGQGLQFLFEYFSETQRNKGNFPGRFSGRQFSNSRSEMNVSTLELGDSALYLCASSLAGDQETQYFGPGTRLLVL.

The chain carries TRBV7-2 and TRBJ1-6; D is possibly TRBD1 (6 bases). Per germline, CDR1 SGHTA and CDR2 FQGNSA. Trimming shortened V by 3 bases and J by 6 bases, and 9 bases separated the two germline ends. The length of the CDR3 is 14 residues. The CDR3 loop reads CASSLGQLNSPLHF. The DNA of the CDR3 is TGTGCCAGCAGCTTGGGACAACTTAATTCACCCCTCCACTTT. The variable domain in full, completed from reference TRBV7-2 and TRBJ1-6, reads GAGVSQSPSNKVTEKGKDVELRCDPISGHTALYWYRQSLGQGLEFLIYFQGNSAPDKSGLPSDRFSAERTGGSVSTLTIQRTQQEDSAVYLCASSLGQLNSPLHFGNGTRLTVT.

The chain recombines TRBV9 with TRBJ2-7; tentatively, D is TRBD1 (6 bases). Trimming removed 3 bases from V and 4 bases from J, with 14 bases in between. Germline V gene lookup returns CDR1 SGDLS and CDR2 YYNGEE. There are 14 residues in the CDR3. This chain's CDR3 is CASSASDSQYEQYF. In nucleotides, the CDR3 is TGTGCCAGCAGCGCCTCGGACAGCCAATACGAGCAGTACTTC.

This clone came up once. The rearrangement uses TRBV27 and TRBJ2-3, with D possibly being TRBD1 or TRBD2 (5 bases each). In germline, CDR1 is MNHEY, CDR2 SMNVEV (reference sequence). V shed 11 bases and J shed 6 bases, with 18 bases lying between them. The CDR3 totals 13 residues. The CDR3: CASRDPRRDTQYF. CDR3 DNA sequence: TGTGCCTCCAGGGACCCCCGGCGGGATACGCAGTATTTT.